This T cell receptor beta chain derives from a study of technical replicates of blood from a few donors. The V gene's germline CDR1 is SQVTM and CDR2 ANQGSEA. CDR3 length: 16 amino acids. V lost 2 bases and J lost 5; bases outside the gene matches: 13. Produced via immunoSEQ multiplex PCR; TCRdb's table is partial and in-frame only. The repertoire holds over 85,000 clones, with 95% to 96% as singletons. This receptor was identified in a human donor in good health. The sequencing sample was made of T cells isolated from PBMCs. This sequence joins TRBV29-1 and TRBJ2-5, with TRBD2 matching over 8 bases. The CDR3 reads CSVELAGRAIGETQYF. In DNA, the CDR3 is TGCAGCGTTGAACTAGCGGGCCGCGCAATCGGGGAGACCCAGTACTTC.